The present entry profiles one T cell receptor beta chain with its context. Its antigen is unknown. PCR involved 60 Vbeta and 13 Jbeta primers. Sequenced by immunoSEQ multiplex PCR; TCRdb stores in-frame clones only, minus some. This sample yields roughly 190,000 clones, of which around 83% are seen a single time; more than 8.5% belongs to the top ten. This specimen belongs to a study of cytomegalovirus exposure and HLA in healthy donors. Study-level findings and limits: CMV antigen specificity of a few CMV-associated chains was confirmed in vitro. Reportedly, HLA-A and HLA-B alleles of most subjects were accurately predicted from TCR beta. Further analysis was carried out later, and it showed several of the most significant clusters appearing linked to common viral pathogens. In a later analysis, around 18,000 TCR beta sequences were associated with HLA alleles at 0.05 false discovery rate.

Germline lookup yields CDR1 SEHNR and CDR2 FQNEAQ (reference sequence). The V gene lost 3 bases and the J gene lost 0 bases, with 6 bases spanning the gap. The CDR3 is 13 amino acids. Sample: PBMCs. The sequence was collected from a woman aged 50 to 65 in good health and CMV-seropositive. The chain employs TRBV7-9 and TRBJ2-7; D not resolved. The CDR3 DNA sequence: TGTGCCAGCAGCTTCTCTACCTCCTACGAGCAGTACTTC. Its translation: CASSFSTSYEQYF.